The 4 T cell receptor beta chains listed next were all sequenced from one sample in a study of T-cell reconstitution after alpha-beta-depleted transplantation in children (dated by TCRdb to 2016 to 2017). The library was prepared using PCR. The data were produced on an Illumina HiSeq 2500. Molecular barcoding was employed in the preparation of TCR libraries, with unique molecular identifiers being used to normalize TCRbeta repertoire quantification. TCRdb trimmed public reads at Q25 via fastp, called clones via MiXCR and kept in-frame beta chains. Rows with a matching CDR3 protein are joined into one entry that keeps the most common DNA and genes. The sample table records 480,000 or so distinct CDR3 sequences; roughly a tenth of these occur just once. The ten most abundant clones make up around 2% of the sample. Taken with the paper, the label for treatment or condition translates to: allogeneic hematopoietic cell transplantation with graft depleted of TCRalphabeta T cells and CD19 B cells.

The specimen comprised PBMCs, sampled before TCRalphabeta/CD19-depleted stem cell transplant. All receptors derive from a child aged 2 to 10 with inherited bone marrow failure, due to receive a stem cell transplant.

This clonotype was found many times. CDR3 protein: CASSPPAGSYEQYF. DNA for the CDR3: TGTGCCAGCTCACCACCCGCCGGCTCCTACGAGCAGTACTTC. V gene TRBV18 combines with J gene TRBJ2-7; no firm D call. Trimming stripped 0 bases from V and 0 bases from J, with 6 bases between. The CDR3 totals 14 residues. The V gene's germline CDR1 is KGHSH and CDR2 LQKENI.

This clonotype was found many times. J is TRBJ1-2 and V is TRBV12-3 or TRBV12-4; weak D call: TRBD1 (5 bases). The CDR3 loop spans 12 amino acids. Trimming removed 6 bases from V and 5 bases from J, with 10 bases in between. The CDR3 nucleotides read TGTGCCAGCAGCCAGGGACGGTATGGCTACACCTTC. Amino acid sequence: CASSQGRYGYTF.

This clonotype came up many times. The CDR3 spells CASSLISGNYGYTF. CDR3 bases: TGCGCCAGCAGCTTGATATCCGGTAACTATGGCTACACCTTC. J is TRBJ1-2 and V is TRBV5-1; D not certain. Germline-derived CDR1 and CDR2 are SGHRS and YFSETQ. Trimming shortened V by 1 base and J by 1 base, and 8 bases separated the two germline ends. The CDR3 sequence is 14 residues long.

In regard to this clonotype: A much larger clone lies one base from this, so it may be a read error. This chain connects TRBV10-2 to TRBJ2-1; perhaps TRBD1 as D (5 bases). This CDR3 is 12 amino acids long. Germline assignment: CDR1 WSHSY and CDR2 SAAADI. The CDR3 region has the DNA TGCGCCAGCAGTGATAGTAGGGGTGAGCGGTTCTTC. It specifies CASSDSRGERFF.